This T cell receptor beta chain was identified during a study of shared clonotypes between healthy human individuals. Study-level background: There were three CD4 naive, three CD4 memory, two CD8 naive and one CD8 memory plates per donor.

At a deep level, the assay was run. Repertoires were generated with immunoSEQ multiplex PCR, while TCRdb's copy carries only in-frame clones and drops some. The table shows about 980,000 clones, with roughly 72% occurring only once. There were no recent acute infections or vaccinations among the donors, who were healthy HIV-negative adults. CDR1 and CDR2 (germline): SGHVS, FQNEAQ. The V end lost 5 bases, the J end lost 7 bases, and 11 bases lay between the germline ends. The CDR3 is made up of 13 amino acids. This receptor was taken from a man aged 18 to 30 in good health. The chain couples TRBV7-8 to TRBJ1-4; D may be TRBD1 (6 bases). The specimen sequenced was memory CD4+ T cells sorted from blood. Subset indicated: CD45RA-negative fraction. In nucleotides, the CDR3 is TGTGCCAGCAGCCCACAGGGAGGTGAAAAACTGTTTTTT. Its protein product is CASSPQGGEKLFF.